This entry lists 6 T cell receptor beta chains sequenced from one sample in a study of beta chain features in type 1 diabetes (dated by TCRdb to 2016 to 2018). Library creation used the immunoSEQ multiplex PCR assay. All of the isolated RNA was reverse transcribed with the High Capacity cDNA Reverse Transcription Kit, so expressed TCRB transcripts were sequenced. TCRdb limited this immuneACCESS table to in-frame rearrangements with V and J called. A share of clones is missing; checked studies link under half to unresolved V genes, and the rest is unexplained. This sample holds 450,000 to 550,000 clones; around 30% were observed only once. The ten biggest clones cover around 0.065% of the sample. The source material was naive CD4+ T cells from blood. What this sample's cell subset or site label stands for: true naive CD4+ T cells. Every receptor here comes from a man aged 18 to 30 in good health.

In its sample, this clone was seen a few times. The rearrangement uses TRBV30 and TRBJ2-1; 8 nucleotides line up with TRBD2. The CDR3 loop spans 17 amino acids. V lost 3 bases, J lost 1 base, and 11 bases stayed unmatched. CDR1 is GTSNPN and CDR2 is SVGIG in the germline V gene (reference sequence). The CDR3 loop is CAWSRHGVAGSYNEQFF. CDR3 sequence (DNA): TGTGCCTGGAGCCGTCATGGGGTAGCGGGATCCTACAATGAGCAGTTCTTC.

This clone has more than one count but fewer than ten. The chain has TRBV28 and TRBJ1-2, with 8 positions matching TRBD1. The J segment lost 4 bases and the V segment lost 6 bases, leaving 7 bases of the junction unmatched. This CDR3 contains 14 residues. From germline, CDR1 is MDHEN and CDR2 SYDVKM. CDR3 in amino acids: CASSLDRVTYGYTF. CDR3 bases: TGTGCCAGCAGCCTGGACAGGGTGACCTATGGCTACACCTTC.

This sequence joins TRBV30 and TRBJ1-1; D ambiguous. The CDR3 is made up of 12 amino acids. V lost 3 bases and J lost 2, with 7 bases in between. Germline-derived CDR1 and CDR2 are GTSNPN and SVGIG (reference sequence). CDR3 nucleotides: TGTGCCTGGAGGAACCGTAACACTGAAGCTTTCTTT. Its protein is CAWRNRNTEAFF.

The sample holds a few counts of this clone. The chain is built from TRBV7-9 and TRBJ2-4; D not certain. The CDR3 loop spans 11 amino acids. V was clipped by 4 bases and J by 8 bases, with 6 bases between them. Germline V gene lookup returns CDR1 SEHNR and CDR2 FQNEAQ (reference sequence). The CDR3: CASSSSHIQYF. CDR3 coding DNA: TGTGCCAGCAGCTCGAGTCACATTCAGTACTTC.

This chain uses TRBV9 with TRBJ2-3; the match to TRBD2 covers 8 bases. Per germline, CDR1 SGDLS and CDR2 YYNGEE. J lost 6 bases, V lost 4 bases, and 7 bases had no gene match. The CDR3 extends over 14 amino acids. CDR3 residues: CASSIGLARDTQYF. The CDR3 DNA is TGTGCCAGCAGCATTGGACTAGCCAGGGATACGCAGTATTTT.

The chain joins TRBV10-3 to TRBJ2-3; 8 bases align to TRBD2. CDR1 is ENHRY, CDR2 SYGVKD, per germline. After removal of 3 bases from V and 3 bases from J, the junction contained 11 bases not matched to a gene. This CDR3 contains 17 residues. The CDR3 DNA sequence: TGTGCCATCAGTGAATATGTGCTGGGCGGGAGGACAGATACGCAGTATTTT. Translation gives CAISEYVLGGRTDTQYF.